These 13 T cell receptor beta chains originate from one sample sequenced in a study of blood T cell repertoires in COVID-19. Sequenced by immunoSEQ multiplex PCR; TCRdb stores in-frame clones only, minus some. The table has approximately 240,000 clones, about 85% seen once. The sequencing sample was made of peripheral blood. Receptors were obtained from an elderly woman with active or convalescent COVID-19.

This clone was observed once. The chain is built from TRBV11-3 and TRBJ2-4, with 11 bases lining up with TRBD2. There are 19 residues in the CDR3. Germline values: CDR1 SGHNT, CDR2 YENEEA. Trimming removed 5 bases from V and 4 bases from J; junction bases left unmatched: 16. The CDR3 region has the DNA TGTGCCAGCAGCACTTCCGGGACTAGCGGCAACCTTGGGAAAAACATTCAGTACTTC. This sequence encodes CASSTSGTSGNLGKNIQYF.

CDR3 in DNA: TGCGCCAGCAGCCTCCGGACAGGGACAAATTCACCCCTCCACTTT. This gives the protein CASSLRTGTNSPLHF. The chain couples TRBV5-1 to TRBJ1-6; 8 bases match TRBD1. The germline V gene encodes CDR1 SGHRS and CDR2 YFSETQ. V lost 4 bases and J lost 7; bases outside the gene matches: 7. The CDR3 loop spans 15 amino acids.

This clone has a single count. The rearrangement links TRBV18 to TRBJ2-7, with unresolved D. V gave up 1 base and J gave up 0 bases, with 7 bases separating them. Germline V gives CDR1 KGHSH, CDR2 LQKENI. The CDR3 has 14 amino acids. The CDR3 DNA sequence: TGTGCCAGCTCACCACTCGAGGACTCCTACGAGCAGTACTTC. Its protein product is CASSPLEDSYEQYF.

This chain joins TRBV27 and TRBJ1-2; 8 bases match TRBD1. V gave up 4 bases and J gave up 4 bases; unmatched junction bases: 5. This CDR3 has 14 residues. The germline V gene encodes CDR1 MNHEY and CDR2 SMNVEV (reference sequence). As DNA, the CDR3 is TGTGCCAGCAGTTCAGGGGGCTGGTCCTATGGCTACACCTTC. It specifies CASSSGGWSYGYTF.

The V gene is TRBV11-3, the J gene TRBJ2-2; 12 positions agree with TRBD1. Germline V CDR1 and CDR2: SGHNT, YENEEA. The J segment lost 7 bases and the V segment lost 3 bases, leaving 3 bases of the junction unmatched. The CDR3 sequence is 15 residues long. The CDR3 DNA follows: TGTGCCAGCAGCTTGGGACAGGGGGCTGGCGGGGAGCTGTTTTTT. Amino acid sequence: CASSLGQGAGGELFF.

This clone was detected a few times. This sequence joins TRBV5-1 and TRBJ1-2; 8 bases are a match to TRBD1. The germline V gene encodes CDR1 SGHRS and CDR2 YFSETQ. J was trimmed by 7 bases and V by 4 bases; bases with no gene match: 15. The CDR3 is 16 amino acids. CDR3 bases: TGCGCCAGCAGCCCCACACAACACCAGGGGGCGCGTGGCTACACCTTC. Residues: CASSPTQHQGARGYTF.

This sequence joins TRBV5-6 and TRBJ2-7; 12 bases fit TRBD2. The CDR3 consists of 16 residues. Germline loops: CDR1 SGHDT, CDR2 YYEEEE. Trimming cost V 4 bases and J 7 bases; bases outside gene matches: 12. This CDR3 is CASSRPGLAGVLEQYF. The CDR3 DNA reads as TGTGCCAGCAGCCGACCGGGACTAGCGGGCGTTCTGGAGCAGTACTTC.

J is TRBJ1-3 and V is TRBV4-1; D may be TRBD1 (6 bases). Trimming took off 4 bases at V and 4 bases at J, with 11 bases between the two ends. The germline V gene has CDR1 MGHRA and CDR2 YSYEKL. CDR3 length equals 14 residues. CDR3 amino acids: CASSLDRTGNTIYF. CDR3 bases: TGCGCCAGCAGCCTCGACAGGACCGGAAACACCATATATTTT.

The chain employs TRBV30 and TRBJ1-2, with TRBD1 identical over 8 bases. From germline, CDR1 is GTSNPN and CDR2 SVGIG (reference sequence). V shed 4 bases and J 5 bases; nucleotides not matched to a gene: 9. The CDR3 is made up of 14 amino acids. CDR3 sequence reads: CAWTGGFSGYGYTF. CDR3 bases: TGTGCCTGGACAGGGGGCTTCTCTGGGTATGGCTACACCTTC.

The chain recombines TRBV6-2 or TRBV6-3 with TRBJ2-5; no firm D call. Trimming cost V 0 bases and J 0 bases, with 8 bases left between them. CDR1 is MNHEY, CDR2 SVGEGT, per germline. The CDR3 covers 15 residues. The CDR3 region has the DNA TGTGCCAGCAGTTACTCGTCAGATTACCAAGAGACCCAGTACTTC. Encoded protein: CASSYSSDYQETQYF.

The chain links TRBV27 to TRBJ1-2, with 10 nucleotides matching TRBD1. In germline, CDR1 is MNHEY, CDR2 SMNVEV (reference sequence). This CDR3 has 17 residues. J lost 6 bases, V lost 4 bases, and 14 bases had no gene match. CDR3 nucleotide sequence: TGTGCCAGCAGTTCCCGACAGGGGGCAACTCGTCCCAATGGCTACACCTTC. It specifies CASSSRQGATRPNGYTF.

The DNA for the CDR3 is TGTGCCAGCAGTTTATTCTGGCAGGGGGGAGGAGAGCAGTACTTC. Its protein product is CASSLFWQGGGEQYF. This chain connects TRBV28 to TRBJ2-7; TRBD1 might be the D (7 bases). With 1 base removed from V and 7 bases from J, the gap between germline ends came to 17 bases. The CDR3 covers 15 residues. Germline loops: CDR1 MDHEN, CDR2 SYDVKM.

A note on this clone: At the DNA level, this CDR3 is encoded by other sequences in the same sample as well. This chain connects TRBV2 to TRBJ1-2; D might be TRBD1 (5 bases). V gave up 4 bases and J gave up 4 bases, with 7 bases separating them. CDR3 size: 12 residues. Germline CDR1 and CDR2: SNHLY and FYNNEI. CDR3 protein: CASSGQSYGYTF. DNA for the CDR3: TGTGCCAGCAGTGGACAGAGCTATGGCTACACCTTC.